This TCR beta chain was captured by sequencing in a study of control samples from healthy donors and cancer patients. Data came from immunoSEQ multiplex PCR; TCRdb stores just in-frame clones and leaves some out. The sample lists some 110,000 clones, about four fifths occurring once. The sample was blood. This receptor was taken from a woman between 45 and 60 years old in good health.

CDR3 residues: CASSLEMGETQYF. The DNA of the CDR3 is TGTGCCAGCAGCTTAGAAATGGGAGAGACCCAGTACTTC. The J gene is TRBJ2-5, the V gene TRBV13; D is undetermined. The CDR3 sequence is 13 residues long. The ends were cut back, 1 base at V and 4 bases at J, with 7 bases in the middle. Germline V gene lookup returns CDR1 PRHDT and CDR2 FYEKMQ (reference sequence).